This T cell receptor (beta chain) was identified in a study of shared T cell receptors in the human thymus. CDR3 length: 14 amino acids. Germline V gene data show CDR1 as SSHAT and CDR2 as FNYEAQ (reference sequence). Using immunoSEQ multiplex PCR, the repertoire was profiled, and TCRdb retains in-frame clones only, with some absent. The sample lists about 500,000 clones, approximately 80% occurring once. These data were likewise used in another study, on human thymus T cells. From that study: In corrective heart surgery, resections were taken, and these provided the thymus tissue. In thymic and blood repertoires alike, V and J usage looked biased. Related research described strongly overlapping thymic repertoires in unrelated people.

J is TRBJ2-3 and V is TRBV7-7; 7 bases map to TRBD1. Sequences were obtained from thymocytes. The TCR was taken from a boy under two years old with a congenital heart defect. This CDR3 reads CAVTNRGSTDTQYF. The CDR3 coding sequence is TGTGCTGTCACAAACAGGGGAAGCACAGATACGCAGTATTTT.